Shown below are 10 T cell receptor beta chains from a single sample sequenced in a study of CD8 T cells in ankylosing spondylitis. One entry per CDR3 protein, called by TCRdb with MiXCR from the 5' RACE reads. The sample comprises 35,000 or so distinct CDR3 sequences, 16% of which are singletons, and 45% rests with the top ten. The sample consisted of blood. All receptors derive from a male donor with ankylosing spondylitis or in good health (not recorded which).

This clonotype has a count of ten or more. J is TRBJ2-2 and V is TRBV28; 7 bases align to TRBD1. V dropped 6 bases and J dropped 4; count of bases not matched to a gene: 8. CDR1 is MDHEN, CDR2 SYDVKM, per germline. The CDR3 is made up of 15 amino acids. The CDR3 here is CASRPQGRGTGELFF. CDR3 coding DNA: TGTGCCAGCAGGCCACAGGGGCGAGGCACCGGGGAGCTGTTTTTT.

The V gene is TRBV28, the J gene TRBJ2-2, with D tentatively TRBD1 or TRBD2 (6 bases each). The CDR3 covers 14 residues. V lost 7 bases and J 4 bases, leaving 13 bases between the germline ends. The germline gives CDR1 MDHEN, CDR2 SYDVKM. Written as DNA, the CDR3 is TGTGCCAGCACCCTAGGGGGGCGCACCGGGGAGCTGTTTTTT. It is translated as CASTLGGRTGELFF.

There are a few counts of this clonotype. The chain carries TRBV6-1 and TRBJ2-6, with D hard to call. The length of the CDR3 is 15 residues. Trimming stripped 6 bases from V and 0 bases from J, with 9 bases between. CDR1 and CDR2 from the germline V gene are MNHNS and SASEGT. CDR3 region: CASRAASSGANVLTF. For the CDR3, the DNA is TGTGCCAGCAGGGCAGCGAGCTCTGGGGCCAACGTCCTGACTTTC.

The J gene is TRBJ2-5, the V gene TRBV7-6, with D maybe TRBD1 (5 bases). Germline V gene data show CDR1 as SGHVS and CDR2 as FNYEAQ. V shed 1 base and J shed 5 bases, with 8 bases lying between them. The CDR3 runs 13 residues. The CDR3 sequence: CASSLENRETQYF. The CDR3 DNA is TGTGCCAGCAGCTTAGAGAACAGGGAGACCCAGTACTTC.

This clonotype came up a few times. V usage is TRBV11-2 and J usage is TRBJ2-1; no reliable D call. Trimming left V 2 bases short and J 7 bases short, with 12 bases between. The germline V gene has CDR1 SGHAT and CDR2 FQNNGV. This CDR3 spans 14 amino acids. This chain's CDR3 is CASSLRGAPNEQFF. CDR3 bases: TGTGCCAGCAGCTTAAGAGGAGCTCCGAATGAGCAGTTCTTC.

The chain joins TRBV20-1 to TRBJ2-3; 10 positions match TRBD1. The germline V gene has CDR1 DFQATT and CDR2 SNEGSKA (reference sequence). The ends lost 7 bases at V and 4 bases at J; junction bases unmatched: 5. CDR3 size: 13 residues. CDR3 DNA sequence: TGCAGTGTTTCCGGGACAGGGGCAGATACGCAGTATTTT. This encodes CSVSGTGADTQYF.

This clonotype was observed a handful of times. V gene TRBV20-1 combines with J gene TRBJ2-3; D is possibly TRBD2 (5 bases). Germline V gene lookup returns CDR1 DFQATT and CDR2 SNEGSKA (reference sequence). V shed 6 bases and J shed 3 bases, with 16 bases lying between them. This CDR3 region has 14 residues. The CDR3 coding sequence is TGCAGTGCCCTCCCAGTGGGAGTAACAGATACGCAGTATTTT. It is translated as CSALPVGVTDTQYF.

The gene calls are TRBV27 and TRBJ2-1; tentatively, D is TRBD2 (6 bases). This CDR3 is 16 amino acids long. Trimming stripped 6 bases from V and 0 bases from J, with 15 bases between. Germline lookup yields CDR1 MNHEY and CDR2 SMNVEV (reference sequence). This CDR3 is CASRNSGGRSYNEQFF. The CDR3 DNA sequence: TGTGCCAGCAGAAATTCCGGGGGACGCTCCTACAATGAGCAGTTCTTC.

This clonotype was found a few times. This chain connects TRBV7-9 to TRBJ2-5; unclear D gene. The length of the CDR3 is 15 residues. Deletions cut 1 base from V and 5 bases from J, with 14 bases between. Germline CDR1 is SEHNR and CDR2 is FQNEAQ (reference sequence). The CDR3 protein is CASSLGPGLGETQYF. The CDR3 region has the DNA TGTGCCAGCAGCTTAGGACCCGGGCTCGGGGAGACCCAGTACTTC. Together with reference TRBV7-9 and TRBJ2-5, the CDR3 gives the full variable domain: DTGVSQNPRHKITKRGQNVTFRCDPISEHNRLYWYRQTLGQGPEFLTYFQNEAQLEKSRLLSDRFSAERPKGSFSTLEIQRTEQGDSAMYLCASSLGPGLGETQYFGPGTRLLVL.

This clonotype has more than one count but fewer than ten. V is TRBV6-5 and J is TRBJ2-1; 9 bases line up with TRBD1. Germline V lookup: CDR1 MNHEY, CDR2 SVGAGI. The CDR3 runs 15 residues. V lost 2 bases and J lost 9; bases outside the gene matches: 8. The CDR3 coding sequence is TGTGCCAGCAGTTACGCCACAGGGGGCAAGGGTGAGCAGTTCTTC. This encodes CASSYATGGKGEQFF.